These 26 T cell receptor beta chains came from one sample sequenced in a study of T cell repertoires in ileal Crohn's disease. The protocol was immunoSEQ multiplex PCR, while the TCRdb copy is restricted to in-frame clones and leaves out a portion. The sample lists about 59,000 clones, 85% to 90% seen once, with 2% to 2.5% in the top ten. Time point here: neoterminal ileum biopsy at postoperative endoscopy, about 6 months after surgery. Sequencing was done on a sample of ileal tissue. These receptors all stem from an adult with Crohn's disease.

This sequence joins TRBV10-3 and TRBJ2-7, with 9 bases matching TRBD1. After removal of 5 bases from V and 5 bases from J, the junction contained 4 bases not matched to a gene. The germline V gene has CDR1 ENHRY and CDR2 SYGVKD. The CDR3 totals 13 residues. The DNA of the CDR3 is TGTGCCATCAGTTCGGACAGGGGCGACGAGCAGTACGTC. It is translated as CAISSDRGDEQYV.

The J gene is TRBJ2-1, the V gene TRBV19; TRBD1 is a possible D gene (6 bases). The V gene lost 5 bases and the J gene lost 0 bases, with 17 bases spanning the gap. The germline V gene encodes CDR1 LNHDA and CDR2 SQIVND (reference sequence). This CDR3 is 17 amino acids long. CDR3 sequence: CASSVRLGASSYNEQFF. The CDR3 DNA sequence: TGTGCCAGTAGTGTCCGCCTGGGGGCTAGCTCCTACAATGAGCAGTTCTTC.

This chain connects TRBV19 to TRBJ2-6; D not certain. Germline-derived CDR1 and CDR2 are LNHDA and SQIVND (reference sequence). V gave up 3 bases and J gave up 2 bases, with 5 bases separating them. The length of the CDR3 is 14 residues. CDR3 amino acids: CASSIPAGANVLTF. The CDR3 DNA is TGTGCCAGTAGTATCCCGGCTGGGGCCAACGTCCTGACTTTC.

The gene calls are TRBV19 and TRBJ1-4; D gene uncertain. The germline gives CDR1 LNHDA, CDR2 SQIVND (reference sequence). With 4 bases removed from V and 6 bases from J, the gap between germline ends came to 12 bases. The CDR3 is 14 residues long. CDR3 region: CASSKYGRDEKLFF. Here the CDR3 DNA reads TGTGCCAGTAGTAAATATGGGAGGGATGAAAAACTGTTTTTT. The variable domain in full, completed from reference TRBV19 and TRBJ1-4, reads DGGITQSPKYLFRKEGQNVTLSCEQNLNHDAMYWYRQDPGQGLRLIYYSQIVNDFQKGDIAEGYSVSREKKESFPLTVTSAQKNPTAFYLCASSKYGRDEKLFFGSGTQLSVL.

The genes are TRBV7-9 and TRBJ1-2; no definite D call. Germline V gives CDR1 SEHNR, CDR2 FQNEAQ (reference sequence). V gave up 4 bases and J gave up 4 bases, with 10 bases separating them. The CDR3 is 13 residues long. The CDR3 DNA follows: TGTGCCAGCAGCTCATGGGGAGCCTATGGCTACACCTTC. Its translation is CASSSWGAYGYTF. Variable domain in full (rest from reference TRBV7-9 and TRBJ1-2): DTGVSQNPRHKITKRGQNVTFRCDPISEHNRLYWYRQTLGQGPEFLTYFQNEAQLEKSRLLSDRFSAERPKGSFSTLEIQRTEQGDSAMYLCASSSWGAYGYTFGSGTRLTVV.

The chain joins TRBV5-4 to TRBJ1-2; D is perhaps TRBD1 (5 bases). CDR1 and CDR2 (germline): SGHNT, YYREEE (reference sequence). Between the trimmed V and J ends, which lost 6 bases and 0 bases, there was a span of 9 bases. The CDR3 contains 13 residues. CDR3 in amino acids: CASKGSPNYGYTF. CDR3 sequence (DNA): TGTGCCAGCAAGGGGTCCCCTAACTATGGCTACACCTTC.

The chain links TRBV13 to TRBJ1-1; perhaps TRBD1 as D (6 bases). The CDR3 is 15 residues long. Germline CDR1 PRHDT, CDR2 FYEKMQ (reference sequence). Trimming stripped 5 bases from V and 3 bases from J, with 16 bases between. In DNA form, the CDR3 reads TGTGCCAGCAGCCGTCAACAGGGATGGGACACTGAAGCTTTCTTT. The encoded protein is CASSRQQGWDTEAFF.

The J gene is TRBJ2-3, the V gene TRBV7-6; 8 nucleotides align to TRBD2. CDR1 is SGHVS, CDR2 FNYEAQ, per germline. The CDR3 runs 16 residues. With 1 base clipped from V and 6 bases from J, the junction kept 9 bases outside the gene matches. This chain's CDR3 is CASSLVVSGGRDTQYF. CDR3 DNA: TGTGCCAGCAGCTTAGTGGTGTCGGGGGGGCGTGATACGCAGTATTTT. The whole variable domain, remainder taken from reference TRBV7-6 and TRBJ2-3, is GAGVSQSPRYKVTKRGQDVALRCDPISGHVSLYWYRQALGQGPEFLTYFNYEAQQDKSGLPNDRFSAERPEGSISTLTIQRTEQRDSAMYRCASSLVVSGGRDTQYFGPGTRLTVL.

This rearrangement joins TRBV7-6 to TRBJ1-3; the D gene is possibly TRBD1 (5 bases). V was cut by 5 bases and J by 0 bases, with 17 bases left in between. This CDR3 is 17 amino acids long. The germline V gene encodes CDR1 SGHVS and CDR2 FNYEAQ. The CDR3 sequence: CASSPPAGFSSGNTIYF. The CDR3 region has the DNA TGTGCCAGCAGCCCCCCGGCAGGGTTCAGCTCTGGAAACACCATATATTTT. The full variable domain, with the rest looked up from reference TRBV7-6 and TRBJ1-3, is GAGVSQSPRYKVTKRGQDVALRCDPISGHVSLYWYRQALGQGPEFLTYFNYEAQQDKSGLPNDRFSAERPEGSISTLTIQRTEQRDSAMYRCASSPPAGFSSGNTIYFGEGSWLTVV.

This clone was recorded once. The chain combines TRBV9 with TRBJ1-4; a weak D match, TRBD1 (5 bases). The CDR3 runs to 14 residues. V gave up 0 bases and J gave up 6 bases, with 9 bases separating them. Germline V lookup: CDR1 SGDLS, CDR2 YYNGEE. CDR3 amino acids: CASSVVRQYEKLFF. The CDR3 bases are TGTGCCAGCAGCGTAGTGAGACAGTATGAAAAACTGTTTTTT.

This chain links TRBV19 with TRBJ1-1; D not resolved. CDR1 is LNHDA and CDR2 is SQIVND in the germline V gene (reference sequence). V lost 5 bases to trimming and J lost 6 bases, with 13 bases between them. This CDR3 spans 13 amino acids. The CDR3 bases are TGTGCCAGTAGTTGGGCCCTGGGCGCTGAAGCTTTCTTT. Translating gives CASSWALGAEAFF. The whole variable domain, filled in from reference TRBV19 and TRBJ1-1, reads DGGITQSPKYLFRKEGQNVTLSCEQNLNHDAMYWYRQDPGQGLRLIYYSQIVNDFQKGDIAEGYSVSREKKESFPLTVTSAQKNPTAFYLCASSWALGAEAFFGQGTRLTVV.

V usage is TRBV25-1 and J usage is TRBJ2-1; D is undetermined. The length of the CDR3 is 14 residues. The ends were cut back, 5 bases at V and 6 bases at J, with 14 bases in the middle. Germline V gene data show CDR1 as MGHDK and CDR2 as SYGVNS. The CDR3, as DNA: TGTGCCAGCAGTTTTAGTTTGATCCTCAATGAGCAGTTCTTC. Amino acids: CASSFSLILNEQFF.

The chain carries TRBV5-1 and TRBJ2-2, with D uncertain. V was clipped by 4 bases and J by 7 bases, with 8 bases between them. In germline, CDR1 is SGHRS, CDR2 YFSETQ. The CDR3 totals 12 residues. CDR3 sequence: CASSTFIGELFF. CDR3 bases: TGCGCCAGCAGCACTTTCATCGGGGAGCTGTTTTTT.

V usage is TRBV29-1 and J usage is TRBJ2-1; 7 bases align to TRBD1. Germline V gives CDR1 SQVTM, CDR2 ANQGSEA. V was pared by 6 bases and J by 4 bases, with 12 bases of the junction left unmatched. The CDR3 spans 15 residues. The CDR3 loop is CSVGSTGAHYNEQFF. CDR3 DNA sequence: TGCAGCGTGGGCTCAACAGGGGCCCATTACAATGAGCAGTTCTTC.

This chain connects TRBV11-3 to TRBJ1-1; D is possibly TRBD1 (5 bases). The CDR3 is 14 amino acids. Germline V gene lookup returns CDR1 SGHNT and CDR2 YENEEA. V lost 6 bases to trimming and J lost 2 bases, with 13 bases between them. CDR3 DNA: TGTGCCAGCAGGTCCCGGACACCTAACACTGAAGCTTTCTTT. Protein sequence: CASRSRTPNTEAFF.

CDR3: CASSQGTDTQYF. As DNA, the CDR3 is TGTGCCAGCTCTCAGGGAACAGATACGCAGTATTTT. The rearrangement uses TRBV18 and TRBJ2-3; maybe TRBD1 (5 bases). CDR1 is KGHSH and CDR2 is LQKENI in the germline V gene. Trimming stripped 6 bases from V and 3 bases from J, with 7 bases between. The CDR3 has 12 residues.

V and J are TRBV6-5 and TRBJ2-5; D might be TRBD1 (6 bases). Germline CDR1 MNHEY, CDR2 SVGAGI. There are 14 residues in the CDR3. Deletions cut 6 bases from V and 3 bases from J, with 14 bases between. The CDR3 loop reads CASSKNTGKETQYF. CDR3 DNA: TGTGCCAGCAGCAAAAATACAGGGAAAGAGACCCAGTACTTC.

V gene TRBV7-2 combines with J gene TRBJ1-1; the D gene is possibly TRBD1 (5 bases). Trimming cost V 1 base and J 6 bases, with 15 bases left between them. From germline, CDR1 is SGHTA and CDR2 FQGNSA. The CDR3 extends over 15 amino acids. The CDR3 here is CASSLDQGLFSEAFF. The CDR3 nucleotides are TGTGCCAGCAGCTTAGATCAGGGACTGTTCTCTGAAGCTTTCTTT. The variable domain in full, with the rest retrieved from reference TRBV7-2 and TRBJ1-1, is GAGVSQSPSNKVTEKGKDVELRCDPISGHTALYWYRQSLGQGLEFLIYFQGNSAPDKSGLPSDRFSAERTGGSVSTLTIQRTQQEDSAVYLCASSLDQGLFSEAFFGQGTRLTVV.

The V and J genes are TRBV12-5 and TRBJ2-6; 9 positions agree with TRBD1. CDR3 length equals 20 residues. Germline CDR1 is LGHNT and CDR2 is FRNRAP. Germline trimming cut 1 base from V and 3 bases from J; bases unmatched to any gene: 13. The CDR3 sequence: CASGLAQKTGGSDGANVLTF. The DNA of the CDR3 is TGTGCTAGTGGTTTGGCCCAGAAGACAGGGGGATCGGATGGGGCCAACGTCCTGACTTTC.

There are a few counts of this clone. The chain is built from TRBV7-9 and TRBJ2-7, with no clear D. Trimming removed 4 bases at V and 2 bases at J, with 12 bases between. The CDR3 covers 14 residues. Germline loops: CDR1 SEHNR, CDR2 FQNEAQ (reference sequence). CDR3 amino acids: CASSSINSTYEQYF. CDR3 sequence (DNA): TGTGCCAGCAGCTCGATCAACAGTACCTACGAGCAGTACTTC.

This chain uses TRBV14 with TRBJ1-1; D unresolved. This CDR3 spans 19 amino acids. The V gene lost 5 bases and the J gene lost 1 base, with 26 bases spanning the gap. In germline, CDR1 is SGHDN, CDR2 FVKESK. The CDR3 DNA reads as TGTGCCAGCAGCTCCGCCCGCGGTAGCGGTGGATTACCGAACACTGAAGCTTTCTTT. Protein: CASSSARGSGGLPNTEAFF.

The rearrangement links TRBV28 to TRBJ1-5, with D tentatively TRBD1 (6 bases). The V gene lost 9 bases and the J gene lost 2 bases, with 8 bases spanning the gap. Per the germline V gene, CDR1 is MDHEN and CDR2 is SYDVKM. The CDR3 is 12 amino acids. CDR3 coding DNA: TGTGCCAGTTGGACAGGCAATCAGCCCCAGCATTTT. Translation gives CASWTGNQPQHF. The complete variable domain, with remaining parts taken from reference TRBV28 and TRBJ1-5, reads DVKVTQSSRYLVKRTGEKVFLECVQDMDHENMFWYRQDPGLGLRLIYFSYDVKMKEKGDIPEGYSVSREKKERFSLILESASTNQTSMYLCASWTGNQPQHFGDGTRLSIL.

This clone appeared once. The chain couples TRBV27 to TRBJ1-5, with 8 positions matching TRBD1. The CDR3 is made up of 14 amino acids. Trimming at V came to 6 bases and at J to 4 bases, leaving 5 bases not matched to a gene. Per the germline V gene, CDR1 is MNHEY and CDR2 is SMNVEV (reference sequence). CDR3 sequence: CASSRDRTNQPQHF. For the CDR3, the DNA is TGTGCCAGCAGCCGGGACAGGACGAATCAGCCCCAGCATTTT.

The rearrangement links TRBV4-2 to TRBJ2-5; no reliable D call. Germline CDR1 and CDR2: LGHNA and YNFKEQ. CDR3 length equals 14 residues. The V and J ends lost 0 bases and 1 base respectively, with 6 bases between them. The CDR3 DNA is TGTGCCAGCAGCCAAGACAGAAGCCAAGAGACCCAGTACTTC. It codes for CASSQDRSQETQYF.

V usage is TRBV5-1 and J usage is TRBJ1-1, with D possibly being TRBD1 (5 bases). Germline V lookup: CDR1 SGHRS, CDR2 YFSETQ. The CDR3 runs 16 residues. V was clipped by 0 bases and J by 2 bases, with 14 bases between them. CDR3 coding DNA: TGCGCCAGCAGCTTGGAACCCCAGGGAGGAAACACTGAAGCTTTCTTT. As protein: CASSLEPQGGNTEAFF. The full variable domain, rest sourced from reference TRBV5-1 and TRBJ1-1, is KAGVTQTPRYLIKTRGQQVTLSCSPISGHRSVSWYQQTPGQGLQFLFEYFSETQRNKGNFPGRFSGRQFSNSRSEMNVSTLELGDSALYLCASSLEPQGGNTEAFFGQGTRLTVV.

The CDR3 DNA follows: TGTGCCAGCAGCTTAGAGTCCAGGTCCTATGGCTACACCTTC. It yields the protein CASSLESRSYGYTF. The chain uses TRBV7-2 and TRBJ1-2; D uncertain. This CDR3 is built from 14 residues. Germline V gene lookup returns CDR1 SGHTA and CDR2 FQGNSA. V dropped 1 base and J dropped 4 bases, with 10 bases sitting between them.